The T cell receptor beta chain under discussion was sequenced for a study of cytomegalovirus exposure and HLA in healthy donors. Study-wide findings and caveats: For most TCR sequences rarity was the rule, although some public TCRs occurred in many donors.

With respect to this clone: The target antigen is unknown.

Sequencing was performed with immunoSEQ multiplex PCR; in TCRdb, only in-frame clones are kept and a portion is missing. This sample has around 300,000 clones, with roughly 90% found just once. Donors were drawn from the approximately 130-subject validation cohort, separate from the approximately 670-subject first cohort. The CDR3 is 15 residues long. Trimming shortened V by 7 bases and J by 6 bases, and 19 bases separated the two germline ends. Germline values: CDR1 MNHEY, CDR2 SVGAGI. The V call is TRBV6-5, the J call TRBJ2-1, with D perhaps matching TRBD2 (6 bases). The material sequenced was PBMCs. This TCR was sampled from a man aged 30 to 39 in good health and CMV-seronegative. In DNA form, the CDR3 reads TGTGCCAGCACAGGGAGGACTAATAATCCCAATGAGCAGTTCTTC. Translating gives CASTGRTNNPNEQFF.